This entry describes one TCR beta chain. This entry belongs to a study of blood T cell repertoires in COVID-19. Study summary: Collection of acute and convalescent COVID-19 samples took place in the United States, Italy and Spain. In each case, the material was cDNA or gDNA derived from T cells, B-cell-depleted T cells, or PBMCs.

The ends lost 4 bases at V and 2 bases at J; junction bases unmatched: 4. Germline CDR1 reads MNHEY; CDR2 reads SMNVEV (reference sequence). The CDR3 contains 15 residues. How the authors handled the data: How many nucleated cells were present was estimated from reference gene primer amplification. TCRdb keeps only in-frame clones here, not all; method: immunoSEQ multiplex PCR. That table gives V, J and clone size, and the DNA gave D and trimming. Here the sample spans around 53,000 clones, more than 90% being singletons. The receptor's source is a human donor in a cohort sampled during active COVID-19. Sample: peripheral blood. V gene TRBV27 combines with J gene TRBJ1-3; 8 bases are shared with TRBD1. CDR3 DNA sequence: TGTGCCAGCAGTTCACAGGGGGTGGCTGGAAACACCATATATTTT. This encodes CASSSQGVAGNTIYF.